This entry features one TCR beta chain sequence. The sample originates from a study of ipilimumab plus nivolumab after autologous stem cell transplantation. TCRdb's table, derived via immunoSEQ multiplex PCR, lists solely in-frame clones and lacks some. This sample has some 87,000 clones, with nearly 85% found just once. V was clipped by 6 bases and J by 5 bases, with 16 bases between them. From germline, CDR1 is SNHLY and CDR2 FYNNEI. The CDR3 has 14 amino acids. This receptor was taken from a male donor with diffuse large B-cell lymphoma. The chain couples TRBV2 to TRBJ1-1, with TRBD1 as a possible D gene (6 bases). The specimen was PBMCs, collected in a trial of ipilimumab plus nivolumab as post-transplant consolidation. This CDR3 reads CASSFGGRKTEAFF. The CDR3 DNA is TGTGCCAGCAGCTTTGGGGGGCGGAAAACTGAAGCTTTCTTT.